This TCR beta chain is drawn from a study of CD8+ T cells in alopecia areata. On the study more broadly: Tofacitinib administration to treated patients was oral, at 5 to 10 mg twice daily. Treatment with tofacitinib (6 to 18 months) was followed by 6 months off drug.

Sorting from PBMCs produced CD4+ and CD8+ T cells. RNA was extracted and reverse transcribed into cDNA as the sequencing template. TCRdb's table, derived via immunoSEQ multiplex PCR, lists solely in-frame clones and lacks some. The profile covers 250,000 or so clones, with 67% appearing a single time and 1% to 1.5% taken by the ten largest. V gave up 8 bases and J gave up 4 bases; unmatched junction bases: 4. This CDR3 comprises 12 residues. Germline V gene sequence: CDR1 SQVTM, CDR2 ANQGSEA. The rearrangement links TRBV29-1 to TRBJ2-3; 9 nucleotides match TRBD1. Here the sequenced sample was CD4+ T cells sorted from blood, taken at week 0. The sequence was collected from a human donor with alopecia areata. CDR3 nucleotides: TGCAGCATCAGACAGGGGGCAGATACGCAGTATTTT. The encoded protein is CSIRQGADTQYF.